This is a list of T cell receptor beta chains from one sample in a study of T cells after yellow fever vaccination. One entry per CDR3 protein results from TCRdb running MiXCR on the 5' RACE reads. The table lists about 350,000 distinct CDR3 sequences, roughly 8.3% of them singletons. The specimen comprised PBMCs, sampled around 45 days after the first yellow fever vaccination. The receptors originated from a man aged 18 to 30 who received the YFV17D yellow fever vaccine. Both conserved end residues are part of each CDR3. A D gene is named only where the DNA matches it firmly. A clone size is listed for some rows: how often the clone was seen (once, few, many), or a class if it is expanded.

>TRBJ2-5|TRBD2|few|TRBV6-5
CASSYLAGGSETQYF
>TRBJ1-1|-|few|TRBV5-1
CASSHTTGRTEAFF
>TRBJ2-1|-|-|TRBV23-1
CASSQFEVYNEQFF
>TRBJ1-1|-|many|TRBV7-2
CASSPGYTAYMNTEAFF
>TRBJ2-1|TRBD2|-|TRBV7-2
CASSPPGTSRIDEQFF
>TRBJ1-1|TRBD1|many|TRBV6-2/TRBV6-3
CASRQGGNTEAFF
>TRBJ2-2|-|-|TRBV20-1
CSAKENTGELFF
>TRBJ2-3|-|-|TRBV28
CASKQANTDTQYF
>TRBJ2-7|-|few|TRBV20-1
CSAFLGTNPDEQYF
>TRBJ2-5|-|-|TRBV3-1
CASSQGKGTPTLETQYF
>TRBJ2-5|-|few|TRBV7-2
CASSFSVGDQETQYF
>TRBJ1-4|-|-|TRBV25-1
CASSDPTGTGEKLFF
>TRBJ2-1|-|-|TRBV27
CAGSLSLAYEQFF
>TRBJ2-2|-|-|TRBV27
CASSPSVMDGELFF
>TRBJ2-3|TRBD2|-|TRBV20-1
CSARLAGALNTQYF
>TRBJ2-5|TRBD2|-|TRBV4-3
CASSVRGVAETQYF